The 18 T cell receptor beta chains reported below all come from one sample, sequenced in a study of shared clonotypes between healthy human individuals. Profiled with immunoSEQ multiplex PCR; TCRdb holds only in-frame clones, not every one. This table has about 490,000 clones, around 80% appearing once. The source material was PBMCs. The receptors derive from a woman aged 35 to 49 in good health. Some clones in this sample may be carry-over from other donors' samples.

The chain combines TRBV10-3 with TRBJ2-3; D possibly matches TRBD1 or TRBD2 (5 bases each). Germline V lookup: CDR1 ENHRY, CDR2 SYGVKD. Deletions cut 5 bases from V and 1 base from J, with 13 bases between. The CDR3 contains 15 residues. The CDR3 sequence is CAISSLWDGTDTQYF. DNA for the CDR3: TGTGCCATCAGTTCCCTGTGGGACGGCACAGATACGCAGTATTTT.

The J gene is TRBJ2-1, the V gene TRBV11-2; 10 bases line up with TRBD2. Per the germline V gene, CDR1 is SGHAT and CDR2 is FQNNGV. J was trimmed by 5 bases and V by 2 bases; bases with no gene match: 6. The CDR3 extends over 16 amino acids. The CDR3 nucleotides are TGTGCCAGCAGCTTAAGGGGGACTAGCGACCACAATGAGCAGTTCTTC. This codes for CASSLRGTSDHNEQFF.

Worth noting for this clone: Other DNA sequences in the sample encode the same CDR3. The gene calls are TRBV28 and TRBJ1-2, with D maybe TRBD1 (5 bases). Trimming took 3 bases from V and 4 from J, leaving 9 bases between them. The length of the CDR3 is 13 residues. The germline V gene has CDR1 MDHEN and CDR2 SYDVKM. CDR3 loop: CASSFQGGYGYTF. For the CDR3, the DNA is TGTGCCAGCAGTTTTCAGGGTGGCTATGGCTACACCTTC.

The rearrangement links TRBV11-3 to TRBJ2-5, with 9 bases that match TRBD2. The CDR3 extends over 17 amino acids. Trimming cost V 1 base and J 0 bases; bases outside gene matches: 6. Germline values: CDR1 SGHNT, CDR2 YENEEA. CDR3 region: CASSLGSSGGHQETQYF. The CDR3 DNA reads TGTGCCAGCAGCTTAGGGAGTAGCGGGGGCCACCAAGAGACCCAGTACTTC.

The V call is TRBV19, the J call TRBJ2-7, with 9 nucleotides matching TRBD1. Germline values: CDR1 LNHDA, CDR2 SQIVND (reference sequence). With V trimmed by 6 bases and J by 4 bases, 7 bases remained unmatched. The length of the CDR3 is 14 residues. The CDR3 reads CASSKGQGSYEQYF. The DNA for the CDR3 is TGTGCCAGTAGCAAAGGACAGGGGTCGTACGAGCAGTACTTC.

The rearrangement uses TRBV7-2 and TRBJ2-7, with no clear D. The V and J ends lost 5 bases and 5 bases respectively, with 13 bases between them. Germline lookup yields CDR1 SGHTA and CDR2 FQGNSA. The CDR3 extends over 13 amino acids. The CDR3 DNA reads as TGTGCCAGCAGCCCAAACCCAGTAGACGAGCAGTACTTC. As protein: CASSPNPVDEQYF.

The chain links TRBV4-2 to TRBJ2-1; no firm D call. CDR1 LGHNA and CDR2 YNFKEQ come from the germline V gene. V shed 0 bases and J shed 0 bases, with 12 bases lying between them. The CDR3 extends over 17 amino acids. The CDR3 is CASSQDLLLSSYNEQFF. CDR3 coding DNA: TGTGCCAGCAGCCAAGATCTCCTACTGAGCTCCTACAATGAGCAGTTCTTC.

This clone was seen only a few times. The genes are TRBV5-4 and TRBJ2-5; the D is unclear. This CDR3 has 16 amino acids. With 0 bases removed from V and 7 bases from J, the gap between germline ends came to 19 bases. Germline V CDR1 and CDR2: SGHNT, YYREEE (reference sequence). The CDR3 DNA sequence: TGTGCCAGCAGCTTGGCCATAGGCGGCGCATTGGGGACCCAGTACTTC. Protein product: CASSLAIGGALGTQYF.

The J gene is TRBJ2-5, the V gene TRBV9, with a tentative D call TRBD1 (5 bases). This CDR3 has 19 residues. CDR1 and CDR2 from the germline V gene are SGDLS and YYNGEE. V lost 2 bases, J lost 3 bases, and 26 bases lay in between. CDR3 region: CASSVQLGRDVGYEETQYF. CDR3 bases: TGTGCCAGCAGCGTGCAGCTGGGGCGCGATGTGGGGTACGAAGAGACCCAGTACTTC.

The rearrangement joins TRBV5-5 to TRBJ2-1; 8 positions agree with TRBD2. Trimming cost V 0 bases and J 6 bases; bases outside gene matches: 8. This CDR3 contains 16 residues. Germline lookup yields CDR1 SGHKS and CDR2 YYEKEE (reference sequence). CDR3 protein: CASSLGWREVSNEQFF. The CDR3 nucleotides are TGTGCCAGCAGCTTGGGGTGGCGGGAGGTTAGCAATGAGCAGTTCTTC. The variable domain in full, with the rest retrieved from reference TRBV5-5 and TRBJ2-1, is DAGVTQSPTHLIKTRGQQVTLRCSPISGHKSVSWYQQVLGQGPQFIFQYYEKEERGRGNFPDRFSARQFPNYSSELNVNALLLGDSALYLCASSLGWREVSNEQFFGPGTRLTVL.

The chain recombines TRBV9 with TRBJ2-7, with a weak D call TRBD2 (6 bases). V lost 0 bases to trimming and J lost 6 bases, with 13 bases between them. This CDR3 is 14 amino acids long. Germline loops: CDR1 SGDLS, CDR2 YYNGEE. The CDR3 DNA reads TGTGCCAGCAGCGTAGTAGCGGACCCGATCGAGCAGTACTTC. Amino acids: CASSVVADPIEQYF.

This clone was seen a single time. The chain recombines TRBV5-1 with TRBJ2-7, with D possibly TRBD1 on 5 matching bases. The CDR3 totals 14 residues. Trimming removed 1 base from V and 4 bases from J, with 12 bases in between. Germline-derived CDR1 and CDR2 are SGHRS and YFSETQ. The DNA for the CDR3 is TGCGCCAGCAGCTTGCCGACAGCGTTATACGAGCAGTACTTC. This encodes CASSLPTALYEQYF.

V and J are TRBV5-5 and TRBJ2-1; possible D gene TRBD2, 5 bases. The V and J ends lost 0 bases and 4 bases respectively, with 11 bases between them. The CDR3 consists of 15 residues. The germline V gene encodes CDR1 SGHKS and CDR2 YYEKEE (reference sequence). The CDR3 reads CASSLERTLYNEQFF. The CDR3, as DNA: TGTGCCAGCAGCTTGGAACGGACTCTTTACAATGAGCAGTTCTTC. Full variable domain (rest looked up from reference TRBV5-5 and TRBJ2-1): DAGVTQSPTHLIKTRGQQVTLRCSPISGHKSVSWYQQVLGQGPQFIFQYYEKEERGRGNFPDRFSARQFPNYSSELNVNALLLGDSALYLCASSLERTLYNEQFFGPGTRLTVL.

The chain employs TRBV19 and TRBJ1-2; unclear D gene. Germline CDR1 is LNHDA and CDR2 is SQIVND (reference sequence). V gave up 0 bases and J gave up 3 bases, with 8 bases separating them. This CDR3 has 14 residues. DNA for the CDR3: TGTGCCAGTAGTATAGAGCGAGTCGACTATGGCTACACCTTC. Translated: CASSIERVDYGYTF.

Notes on this clone: One end of the junction is discordant with germline, which a read error may explain. DNA of the CDR3: TGTGCCATCAGTGAGTCGGGACAGGGGGGCTACACCTTC. Translated, it gives CAISESGQGGYTF. This rearrangement joins TRBV6-6 to TRBJ1-2; TRBD1 matches at 10 bases. The CDR3 spans 13 residues. Germline CDR1 and CDR2: MNHNY and SVGAGI (reference sequence).

This sequence joins TRBV29-1 and TRBJ1-2, with 7 bases matching TRBD1. The ends lost 1 base at V and 7 bases at J; junction bases unmatched: 9. The CDR3 totals 14 residues. Germline CDR1 SQVTM, CDR2 ANQGSEA. DNA for the CDR3: TGCAGCGTTGAAGGAAAGGGGGCGAGAAGTGGCTACACCTTC. Residues: CSVEGKGARSGYTF.

The chain is built from TRBV11-2 and TRBJ2-7, with TRBD2 matching over 9 bases. Germline CDR1 is SGHAT and CDR2 is FQNNGV. This CDR3 is 15 amino acids long. V lost 4 bases, J lost 2 bases, and 6 bases stayed unmatched. The CDR3 DNA follows: TGTGCCAGCAGCTGGGGGAGCGGGGGGACCTACGAGCAGTACTTC. Translating it yields CASSWGSGGTYEQYF.

This chain links TRBV10-2 with TRBJ2-3; D might be TRBD1 or TRBD2, each matching 5 bases. Trimming left V 8 bases short and J 2 bases short, with 17 bases between. The germline CDR1 and CDR2 sequences are WSHSY and SAAADI. The CDR3 has 15 amino acids. The DNA of the CDR3 is TGCGCCAGCCTGGGCGAGGGGTTTTTCACAGATACGCAGTATTTT. As protein: CASLGEGFFTDTQYF.